Detailed here is one TCR beta chain. No antigen is known for it. This sample was included in a study of memory B cells and T cells in multiple sclerosis. V shed 2 bases and J shed 4 bases, with 17 bases lying between them. Germline lookup yields CDR1 GTSNPN and CDR2 SVGIG (reference sequence). The CDR3 is 15 residues long. CFSE-dim autoproliferating and CFSE-high non-proliferating T cells from unstimulated culture were sequenced separately. Replicate wells were pooled after roughly 7 days of stimulus-free culture of about 47 million CFSE-labeled PBMCs. Profiled with immunoSEQ multiplex PCR; TCRdb holds only in-frame clones, not every one. The sample has around 50,000 clones, roughly 87% seen once.

Sequencing was carried out using PBMCs from blood kept in culture. This TCR came from a human donor with multiple sclerosis. The genes are TRBV30 and TRBJ1-2; maybe TRBD1 (5 bases). The CDR3 DNA is TGTGCCTGGAGTACGATGAGGGGTTTGCCCTATGGCTACACCTTC. This encodes CAWSTMRGLPYGYTF.